These 30 T cell receptor beta chains originate from one sample sequenced in a study of technical replicates of blood from several donors. The method was immunoSEQ multiplex PCR; TCRdb's version includes in-frame clones alone and lacks a portion of them. The table records approximately 100,000 clones, 90% to 96% of them present only once. The sample taken for sequencing was T cells isolated from PBMCs. The receptors shown here come from a human donor in good health.

In its sample, this clone was seen a few times. The chain couples TRBV28 to TRBJ1-1; no definite D call. Germline assignment: CDR1 MDHEN and CDR2 SYDVKM. Trimming removed 7 bases from V and 1 base from J, with 7 bases in between. The CDR3 extends over 12 amino acids. The chain's CDR3 is CASKDKNTEAFF. CDR3 DNA: TGTGCCAGCAAAGACAAGAACACTGAAGCTTTCTTT.

The V call is TRBV6-1, the J call TRBJ1-2, with 10 positions matching TRBD1. The germline V gene has CDR1 MNHNS and CDR2 SASEGT. V lost 4 bases, J lost 4 bases, and 9 bases stayed unmatched. This CDR3 is built from 16 residues. Written as DNA, the CDR3 is TGTGCCAGCAGTGGCCCAGACAGGGACAGGGGCTATGGCTACACCTTC. This encodes CASSGPDRDRGYGYTF.

The rearrangement uses TRBV10-3 and TRBJ1-3; 10 positions agree with TRBD1. Germline values: CDR1 ENHRY, CDR2 SYGVKD. After removal of 6 bases from V and 0 bases from J, the junction contained 5 bases not matched to a gene. This CDR3 comprises 16 residues. CDR3 bases: TGTGCCATCAGGGGGACAGGGGCTTTCTCTGGAAACACCATATATTTT. Its translation is CAIRGTGAFSGNTIYF.

This clone appeared a single time. V usage is TRBV28 and J usage is TRBJ2-3, with 11 bases identical to TRBD1. Germline CDR1 and CDR2: MDHEN and SYDVKM. V was clipped by 8 bases and J by 2 bases; unmatched bases: 15. This CDR3 is built from 18 residues. The CDR3 spells CASSLDRGRPRPTDTQYF. The CDR3 coding sequence is TGTGCCAGCTCGTTGGACAGGGGGCGTCCTAGACCCACAGATACGCAGTATTTT.

V and J are TRBV5-1 and TRBJ2-1, with TRBD2 identical over 14 bases. Germline CDR1 SGHRS, CDR2 YFSETQ. The CDR3 spans 17 residues. V trimming: 4 bases; J trimming: 8 bases; junction bases outside the gene matches: 11. This CDR3 is CASSVRLAGGPSDEQFF. The CDR3 region has the DNA TGCGCCAGCAGCGTACGACTAGCGGGGGGGCCGAGCGATGAGCAGTTCTTC.

This chain links TRBV28 with TRBJ2-1, with 9 nucleotides matching TRBD1. This CDR3 is 15 amino acids long. CDR1 and CDR2 from the germline V gene are MDHEN and SYDVKM. J was trimmed by 7 bases and V by 3 bases; bases with no gene match: 7. CDR3 loop: CASSFGTGRWNEQFF. Written as DNA, the CDR3 is TGTGCCAGCAGTTTTGGGACAGGGCGTTGGAATGAGCAGTTCTTC.

This chain links TRBV6-1 with TRBJ2-7, with 10 bases matching TRBD1. Germline V gene data show CDR1 as MNHNS and CDR2 as SASEGT. This CDR3 comprises 13 residues. V shed 8 bases and J 3 bases; nucleotides not matched to a gene: 4. In DNA form, the CDR3 reads TGTGCCAGCGACGGGACAGGGGTCTACGAGCAGTACTTC. It yields the protein CASDGTGVYEQYF.

The chain is built from TRBV7-6 and TRBJ1-2; 9 bases map to TRBD1. The CDR3 has 14 amino acids. Germline assignment: CDR1 SGHVS and CDR2 FNYEAQ. With 4 bases clipped from V and 8 bases from J, the junction kept 8 bases outside the gene matches. The DNA of the CDR3 is TGTGCCAGCAGCTCGGGACAGGGAGTGGGGGGCTACACCTTC. Translation: CASSSGQGVGGYTF. The complete variable domain, with remaining parts taken from reference TRBV7-6 and TRBJ1-2, reads GAGVSQSPRYKVTKRGQDVALRCDPISGHVSLYWYRQALGQGPEFLTYFNYEAQQDKSGLPNDRFSAERPEGSISTLTIQRTEQRDSAMYRCASSSGQGVGGYTFGSGTRLTVV.

This chain joins TRBV30 and TRBJ1-1, with TRBD1 identical over 7 bases. The V gene end was trimmed by 7 bases and the J gene end by 5 bases; junction bases not matched to a gene: 13. CDR3 size: 14 residues. Germline V lookup: CDR1 GTSNPN, CDR2 SVGIG (reference sequence). The chain's CDR3 is CASRRQGAGTEAFF. CDR3 nucleotides: TGTGCCTCCCGCCGACAGGGAGCTGGGACTGAAGCTTTCTTT. Complete variable domain (other parts from reference TRBV30 and TRBJ1-1): SQTIHQWPATLVQPVGSPLSLECTVEGTSNPNLYWYRQAAGRGLQLLFYSVGIGQISSEVPQNLSASRPQDRQFILSSKKLLLSDSGFYLCASRRQGAGTEAFFGQGTRLTVV.

The chain uses TRBV7-9 and TRBJ1-5; D uncertain. The CDR3 spans 14 residues. Germline loops: CDR1 SEHNR, CDR2 FQNEAQ (reference sequence). The V end was cut by 6 bases, the J end by 5 bases, with 14 bases between. This CDR3 reads CASSSLPGYQPQHF. The CDR3 nucleotides are TGTGCCAGCAGTTCGCTCCCGGGGTATCAGCCCCAGCATTTT.

The V and J genes are TRBV14 and TRBJ2-5; 7 positions match TRBD1. This CDR3 is 13 amino acids long. Germline CDR1 and CDR2: SGHDN and FVKESK. Trimming took 4 bases from V and 5 from J; bases not matched to a gene: 4. The CDR3 protein is CASSRGQRETQYF. The CDR3 DNA is TGTGCCAGCAGCCGGGGACAGCGGGAGACCCAGTACTTC.

The V and J genes are TRBV5-1 and TRBJ1-2; TRBD1 aligns across 9 bases. The V segment lost 3 bases and the J segment 3 bases; nucleotides outside the gene matches: 6. This CDR3 comprises 15 residues. Germline CDR1 SGHRS, CDR2 YFSETQ. Written as DNA, the CDR3 is TGCGCCAGCAGCTCCGGGACAGGGACATACTATGGCTACACCTTC. Residues: CASSSGTGTYYGYTF.

The rearrangement links TRBV7-8 to TRBJ1-2; maybe TRBD1 (5 bases). Germline-derived CDR1 and CDR2 are SGHVS and FQNEAQ. With 1 base removed from V and 4 bases from J, the gap between germline ends came to 10 bases. The CDR3 has 14 residues. The CDR3 sequence: CASSLGIGVYGYTF. As DNA, the CDR3 is TGTGCCAGCAGCTTAGGGATAGGGGTCTATGGCTACACCTTC. Full variable domain (missing parts from reference TRBV7-8 and TRBJ1-2): GAGVSQSPRYKVAKRGQDVALRCDPISGHVSLFWYQQALGQGPEFLTYFQNEAQLDKSGLPSDRFFAERPEGSVSTLKIQRTQQEDSAVYLCASSLGIGVYGYTFGSGTRLTVV.

The chain has TRBV9 and TRBJ2-1, with 8 nucleotides matching TRBD2. The CDR3 runs to 18 residues. Looked up from germline, CDR1 is SGDLS and CDR2 is YYNGEE. V shed 4 bases and J 5 bases; nucleotides not matched to a gene: 17. CDR3 sequence reads: CASSPVLAGGLGNNEQFF. The CDR3 DNA is TGTGCCAGCAGCCCCGTATTGGCGGGAGGCCTGGGGAACAATGAGCAGTTCTTC.

The genes are TRBV30 and TRBJ2-3, with 8 bases matching TRBD2. V lost 0 bases to trimming and J lost 6 bases; unmatched junction nucleotides: 11. Germline CDR1 reads GTSNPN; CDR2 reads SVGIG (reference sequence). The CDR3 has 16 amino acids. CDR3 DNA: TGTGCCTGGAGTGTAGGCCGACTAGCGTATGTTGATACGCAGTATTTT. Amino acid sequence: CAWSVGRLAYVDTQYF.

V usage is TRBV5-1 and J usage is TRBJ1-5; TRBD1 is a possible D gene (5 bases). Per germline, CDR1 SGHRS and CDR2 YFSETQ. This CDR3 is 14 amino acids long. V shed 4 bases and J shed 0 bases, with 8 bases lying between them. CDR3 bases: TGCGCCAGCAGCCTGGGGCATAGCAATCAGCCCCAGCATTTT. It codes for CASSLGHSNQPQHF.

The chain joins TRBV7-9 to TRBJ1-2; tentative D call: TRBD1 (6 bases). V lost 5 bases and J 4 bases, leaving 11 bases between the germline ends. Germline V gene lookup returns CDR1 SEHNR and CDR2 FQNEAQ (reference sequence). CDR3 size: 13 residues. The CDR3 sequence: CASSRGQVYGYTF. In nucleotides, the CDR3 is TGTGCCAGCAGCCGGGGACAAGTCTATGGCTACACCTTC.

The rearrangement uses TRBV10-3 and TRBJ1-3, with D possibly matching TRBD1 (5 bases). CDR1 and CDR2 from the germline V gene are ENHRY and SYGVKD. CDR3 size: 15 residues. V was trimmed by 2 bases and J by 1 base, leaving 9 bases between them. This CDR3 reads CAISEPGTSGNTIYF. The CDR3 bases are TGTGCCATCAGTGAGCCCGGGACTTCTGGAAACACCATATATTTT.

This clone was observed a single time. The chain has TRBV18 and TRBJ2-7; 12 bases align to TRBD1. The CDR3 consists of 15 residues. Germline V lookup: CDR1 KGHSH, CDR2 LQKENI. With 5 bases clipped from V and 2 bases from J, the junction kept 4 bases outside the gene matches. DNA for the CDR3: TGTGCCAGCTCAGAGGGACAGGGGGCCACCTACGAGCAGTACTTC. It codes for CASSEGQGATYEQYF.

V and J are TRBV4-2 and TRBJ1-2, with D unresolved. V dropped 0 bases and J dropped 7 bases, with 15 bases sitting between them. This CDR3 spans 15 amino acids. CDR1 and CDR2 from the germline V gene are LGHNA and YNFKEQ. CDR3 loop: CASSQESGSAVGYTF. In nucleotides, the CDR3 is TGTGCCAGCAGCCAAGAATCGGGAAGTGCTGTTGGCTACACCTTC.

This chain joins TRBV5-1 and TRBJ2-1, with a tentative D call TRBD1 (6 bases). Trimming took 4 bases from V and 3 from J, leaving 11 bases between them. The CDR3 covers 14 residues. CDR1 is SGHRS, CDR2 YFSETQ, per germline. DNA of the CDR3: TGCGCCAGCAGCGAGGGGGAGAACTACAATGAGCAGTTCTTC. It is translated as CASSEGENYNEQFF.

The sample holds one count of this clone. This chain joins TRBV5-1 and TRBJ2-7, with TRBD2 identical over 7 bases. Germline V gene sequence: CDR1 SGHRS, CDR2 YFSETQ. This CDR3 contains 16 residues. V trimming: 6 bases; J trimming: 0 bases; junction bases outside the gene matches: 12. In DNA form, the CDR3 reads TGCGCCAGCACCCAGGGCTGGGGGGACTACTCCTACGAGCAGTACTTC. Amino acids: CASTQGWGDYSYEQYF.

V and J are TRBV14 and TRBJ2-7; perhaps TRBD1 as D (6 bases). In germline, CDR1 is SGHDN, CDR2 FVKESK. The CDR3 runs to 16 residues. V gave up 8 bases and J gave up 2 bases, with 22 bases separating them. The CDR3 DNA sequence: TGTGCCAGCGGACTTATTAGGGCAGGGGAACCCTACGAGCAGTACTTC. Protein product: CASGLIRAGEPYEQYF.

About this clone: Other nucleotide sequences in the sample specify the same CDR3. This rearrangement joins TRBV5-4 to TRBJ2-2, with D maybe TRBD1 (6 bases). From germline, CDR1 is SGHNT and CDR2 YYREEE (reference sequence). The CDR3 loop spans 16 amino acids. Trimming removed 4 bases from V and 2 bases from J, with 15 bases in between. The CDR3 region is CASSLGHPTNTGELFF. CDR3 sequence (DNA): TGTGCCAGCAGCCTGGGACACCCTACAAACACCGGGGAGCTGTTTTTT. Full variable domain (missing parts from reference TRBV5-4 and TRBJ2-2): ETGVTQSPTHLIKTRGQQVTLRCSSQSGHNTVSWYQQALGQGPQFIFQYYREEENGRGNFPPRFSGLQFPNYSSELNVNALELDDSALYLCASSLGHPTNTGELFFGEGSRLTVL.

The rearrangement links TRBV27 to TRBJ2-7, with D unclear. Germline CDR1 is MNHEY and CDR2 is SMNVEV (reference sequence). Trimming cost V 1 base and J 1 base, with 17 bases left between them. The CDR3 sequence is 17 residues long. The CDR3, as DNA: TGTGCCAGCAGTTTATTAGGTGGGCAAGGATTTTCCTACGAGCAGTACTTC. This codes for CASSLLGGQGFSYEQYF.

The gene calls are TRBV6-5 and TRBJ2-3, with TRBD2 as a possible D gene (5 bases). In germline, CDR1 is MNHEY, CDR2 SVGAGI. The V gene lost 6 bases and the J gene lost 2 bases, with 15 bases spanning the gap. The CDR3 spans 15 residues. Written as DNA, the CDR3 is TGTGCCAGCAGACGGACTTCGGGTTACACAGATACGCAGTATTTT. This sequence encodes CASRRTSGYTDTQYF.

This chain uses TRBV5-1 with TRBJ2-6, with D hard to call. Germline V gene data show CDR1 as SGHRS and CDR2 as YFSETQ. Trimming shortened V by 3 bases and J by 1 base, and 8 bases separated the two germline ends. The CDR3 extends over 15 amino acids. The CDR3 coding sequence is TGCGCCAGCAGCTCCGACTCGTCTGGGGCCAACGTCCTGACTTTC. Its protein product is CASSSDSSGANVLTF.

This chain connects TRBV5-1 to TRBJ2-7; D possibly corresponds to TRBD1 (6 bases). This CDR3 spans 15 amino acids. V was clipped by 0 bases and J by 4 bases, with 14 bases between them. Germline V gene sequence: CDR1 SGHRS, CDR2 YFSETQ. CDR3 in DNA: TGCGCCAGCAGCTTGGAGTCGGGACAAAATTACGAGCAGTACTTC. Translated, it gives CASSLESGQNYEQYF.

The rearrangement uses TRBV30 and TRBJ2-3; 8 bases align to TRBD2. The CDR3 loop spans 13 amino acids. Germline values: CDR1 GTSNPN, CDR2 SVGIG (reference sequence). The V gene end was trimmed by 3 bases and the J gene end by 7 bases; junction bases not matched to a gene: 6. The CDR3 is CAWRGGGKNTQYF. In DNA, the CDR3 is TGTGCCTGGAGGGGCGGGGGGAAGAATACGCAGTATTTT.

This chain links TRBV25-1 with TRBJ2-5, with 10 bases lining up with TRBD2. This CDR3 contains 18 residues. CDR1 and CDR2 from the germline V gene are MGHDK and SYGVNS. Trimming removed 2 bases from V and 4 bases from J; junction bases left unmatched: 13. The CDR3 here is CASSEGSSGSGGVETQYF. The CDR3 DNA follows: TGTGCCAGCAGTGAAGGGTCTAGCGGGAGTGGAGGGGTAGAGACCCAGTACTTC.